Listed here are 23 T cell receptor beta chains from one sample, sequenced in a study of blood T cell repertoires in COVID-19. The method was immunoSEQ multiplex PCR; TCRdb's version includes in-frame clones alone and lacks a portion of them. The table has fewer than 250,000 clones, 70% to 90% seen once. Sample: peripheral blood. Source of these receptors: a man aged 35-49 years with acute or convalescent COVID-19.

J is TRBJ2-3 and V is TRBV5-1; TRBD2 agrees at 14 bases. Per the germline V gene, CDR1 is SGHRS and CDR2 is YFSETQ. CDR3 length: 20 amino acids. The trim removed 0 bases at V and 1 base at J, leaving 10 bases unmatched. The CDR3 protein is CASSLGYWTSGGSGTDTQYF. In DNA form, the CDR3 reads TGCGCCAGCAGCTTGGGATATTGGACTAGCGGGGGGTCTGGCACAGATACGCAGTATTTT.

The genes are TRBV27 and TRBJ2-7; 10 bases are shared with TRBD1. The ends lost 6 bases at V and 2 bases at J; junction bases unmatched: 7. Germline V CDR1 and CDR2: MNHEY, SMNVEV (reference sequence). The CDR3 has 15 amino acids. CDR3 in amino acids: CASRPMGQGTYEQYF. Here the CDR3 DNA reads TGTGCCAGCAGGCCAATGGGACAGGGGACCTACGAGCAGTACTTC.

V and J are TRBV28 and TRBJ2-3; 11 positions agree with TRBD2. The CDR3 covers 16 residues. V trimming: 4 bases; J trimming: 2 bases; junction bases outside the gene matches: 5. The germline V gene has CDR1 MDHEN and CDR2 SYDVKM. As DNA, the CDR3 is TGTGCCAGCAGTTCCGGACTAGCGGGCTACACAGATACGCAGTATTTT. Its translation: CASSSGLAGYTDTQYF.

The gene calls are TRBV28 and TRBJ2-5, with D possibly TRBD2 on 6 matching bases. The CDR3 length is 15 residues. Germline assignment: CDR1 MDHEN and CDR2 SYDVKM. Trimming removed 4 bases from V and 4 bases from J, with 16 bases in between. CDR3 in amino acids: CASSSDTLGGETQYF. CDR3 DNA: TGTGCCAGCAGTTCCGACACCCTCGGGGGAGAGACCCAGTACTTC.

The chain employs TRBV27 and TRBJ1-1; 7 bases agree with TRBD1. Germline CDR1 and CDR2: MNHEY and SMNVEV (reference sequence). The CDR3 has 15 amino acids. J lost 4 bases, V lost 8 bases, and 13 bases had no gene match. The CDR3 bases are TGTGCCAGCCACAGTTGGTCTACAGGGGTCACTGAAGCTTTCTTT. It translates to CASHSWSTGVTEAFF.

J is TRBJ2-7 and V is TRBV2; possible D gene TRBD1, 6 bases. The CDR3 loop spans 13 amino acids. Trimming took off 6 bases at V and 0 bases at J, with 9 bases between the two ends. Germline loops: CDR1 SNHLY, CDR2 FYNNEI. The CDR3 DNA reads TGTGCCAGCAGGTGGACAGACTCCTACGAGCAGTACTTC. Translation: CASRWTDSYEQYF. The complete variable domain, with remaining parts taken from reference TRBV2 and TRBJ2-7, reads EPEVTQTPSHQVTQMGQEVILRCVPISNHLYFYWYRQILGQKVEFLVSFYNNEISEKSEIFDDQFSVERPDGSNFTLKIRSTKLEDSAMYFCASRWTDSYEQYFGPGTRLTVT.

The chain couples TRBV29-1 to TRBJ2-4, with D perhaps matching TRBD2 (6 bases). V lost 4 bases to trimming and J lost 8 bases, with 12 bases between them. Germline V gene sequence: CDR1 SQVTM, CDR2 ANQGSEA. This CDR3 is built from 12 residues. CDR3 amino acids: CSVGSREDIQYF. The CDR3 DNA reads as TGCAGCGTTGGTAGCAGGGAGGACATTCAGTACTTC.

The CDR3 loop reads CASSRDKQYEQYF. The CDR3 DNA reads as TGTGCCAGCAGCCGGGACAAGCAATACGAGCAGTACTTC. The chain carries TRBV7-2 and TRBJ2-7, with a tentative D call TRBD1 (6 bases). This CDR3 has 13 amino acids. The V gene's germline CDR1 is SGHTA and CDR2 FQGNSA. Trimming pared 5 bases from V and 4 bases from J, leaving 12 bases between.

The chain employs TRBV3-1 (or the pseudogene TRBV3-2) and TRBJ2-7, with TRBD2 as a possible D gene (6 bases). The CDR3 is 13 residues long. V shed 6 bases and J shed 0 bases, with 9 bases lying between them. CDR1 is LGHDT and CDR2 is YNNKEL in the germline V gene (reference sequence). The CDR3 spells CASSRGYSYEQYF. CDR3 coding DNA: TGTGCCAGCAGTCGGGGGTACTCCTACGAGCAGTACTTC.

The chain recombines TRBV6-5 with TRBJ1-4, with a tentative D call TRBD1 (5 bases). Looked up from germline, CDR1 is MNHEY and CDR2 is SVGAGI. The CDR3 sequence is 15 residues long. V was shortened by 7 bases and J by 5 bases, with 17 bases between the two germline ends. The CDR3 DNA follows: TGTGCCAGCACCCACCCCCAGGGTCTGAATGAAAAACTGTTTTTT. It translates to CASTHPQGLNEKLFF.

The genes are TRBV30 and TRBJ1-1; TRBD1 agrees at 7 bases. V lost 0 bases to trimming and J lost 4 bases; unmatched junction nucleotides: 5. The CDR3 loop spans 14 amino acids. Germline lookup yields CDR1 GTSNPN and CDR2 SVGIG (reference sequence). The DNA for the CDR3 is TGTGCCTGGAGTGTAGGTGGGACAGCCACTGAAGCTTTCTTT. It yields the protein CAWSVGGTATEAFF.

The CDR3 DNA is TGTGCCAGCCTTTCGCGGGAGCCTCTTGAGCAGTTCTTC. It codes for CASLSREPLEQFF. The J gene is TRBJ2-1, the V gene TRBV19, with TRBD2 matching 7 bases. The CDR3 has 13 residues. With V trimmed by 9 bases and J by 9 bases, 11 bases remained unmatched. Germline-derived CDR1 and CDR2 are LNHDA and SQIVND (reference sequence).

The V call is TRBV1, the J call TRBJ2-5; the table names TRBD2, a call not compared with the DNA. TRBV1 is termed a pseudogene. The CDR3 sequence is 12 residues long. This CDR3 reads CTKGRGIGTQYF. CDR3 bases: TGCACCAAGGGGCGGGGGATAGGGACCCAGTACTTC.

The J gene is TRBJ1-1, the V gene TRBV2, with a tentative D call TRBD1 (6 bases). CDR1 is SNHLY and CDR2 is FYNNEI in the germline V gene. With 7 bases removed from V and 1 base from J, the gap between germline ends came to 13 bases. The CDR3 is made up of 14 amino acids. The CDR3 region has the DNA TGTGCCAGCAACCAACAAGGGGGGAACACTGAAGCTTTCTTT. This translates into CASNQQGGNTEAFF.

The chain links TRBV7-9 to TRBJ2-7, with a tentative D call TRBD2 (5 bases). The V gene lost 4 bases and the J gene lost 1 base, with 8 bases spanning the gap. CDR3 length: 13 amino acids. Germline values: CDR1 SEHNR, CDR2 FQNEAQ (reference sequence). The CDR3 DNA sequence: TGTGCCAGCAGCTCGGTAGCGTCCTACGAGCAGTACTTC. It codes for CASSSVASYEQYF.

The rearrangement uses TRBV4-2 and TRBJ2-1; 8 bases align to TRBD2. CDR1 and CDR2 from the germline V gene are LGHNA and YNFKEQ. This CDR3 contains 14 residues. J was trimmed by 6 bases and V by 4 bases; bases with no gene match: 5. The CDR3 coding sequence is TGTGCCAGCAGCCCCGGCGGACTAGCCAATGAGCAGTTCTTC. Residues: CASSPGGLANEQFF.

This clone was picked up a small number of times. The chain combines TRBV20-1 with TRBJ2-5; D might be TRBD1 (6 bases). This CDR3 spans 11 amino acids. Germline V CDR1 and CDR2: DFQATT, SNEGSKA (reference sequence). Trimming stripped 6 bases from V and 5 bases from J, with 10 bases between. The DNA for the CDR3 is TGCAGTGCGGAGAGGGGGGAGACCCAGTACTTC. Translated: CSAERGETQYF.

This clone appeared once. The chain carries TRBV30 and TRBJ1-1; D gene unclear. The V gene's germline CDR1 is GTSNPN and CDR2 SVGIG (reference sequence). This CDR3 has 13 residues. V was clipped by 0 bases and J by 4 bases, with 9 bases between them. CDR3 nucleotide sequence: TGTGCCTGGAGTGTAATGAAGAGCACTGAAGCTTTCTTT. It codes for CAWSVMKSTEAFF.

The V call is TRBV6-6, the J call TRBJ2-3, with a weak D call TRBD2 (6 bases). The CDR3 is made up of 13 amino acids. With 11 bases removed from V and 4 bases from J, the gap between germline ends came to 16 bases. In germline, CDR1 is MNHNY, CDR2 SVGAGI (reference sequence). CDR3 protein: CAGGIHSADTQYF. CDR3 in DNA: TGTGCCGGGGGGATCCACTCTGCAGATACGCAGTATTTT.

The chain carries TRBV14 and TRBJ1-2; D is unclear. Germline-derived CDR1 and CDR2 are SGHDN and FVKESK. The CDR3 has 13 residues. The V end lost 1 base, the J end lost 4 bases, and 7 bases lay between the germline ends. This CDR3 reads CASSQGSGYGYTF. The CDR3 DNA sequence: TGTGCCAGCAGCCAAGGCTCCGGCTATGGCTACACCTTC.

J is TRBJ1-2 and V is TRBV6-6, with TRBD1 identical over 10 bases. Germline V lookup: CDR1 MNHNY, CDR2 SVGAGI (reference sequence). J lost 8 bases, V lost 7 bases, and 7 bases had no gene match. The CDR3 covers 13 residues. The CDR3 is CASNPTGGAGYTF. The CDR3 DNA sequence: TGTGCCAGCAACCCGACAGGGGGCGCAGGCTACACCTTC.

This clone occurred once. The chain has TRBV4-3 and TRBJ2-7; TRBD2 is a possible D gene (5 bases). Looked up from germline, CDR1 is LGHNA and CDR2 is YSLEER. V lost 0 bases and J 6 bases, leaving 15 bases between the germline ends. The CDR3 is made up of 15 amino acids. For the CDR3, the DNA is TGCGCCAGCAGCCAAGATATACGACGAGGAGGCGAGCAGTACTTC. Its protein product is CASSQDIRRGGEQYF.

The V call is TRBV9, the J call TRBJ1-3, with TRBD1 as a possible D gene (5 bases). Germline-derived CDR1 and CDR2 are SGDLS and YYNGEE. This CDR3 has 16 amino acids. Trimming took off 0 bases at V and 2 bases at J, with 12 bases between the two ends. The CDR3 DNA follows: TGTGCCAGCAGCGTAGATCCAGGGCCGACTGGAAACACCATATATTTT. This translates into CASSVDPGPTGNTIYF. Together with reference TRBV9 and TRBJ1-3, the CDR3 gives the full variable domain: DSGVTQTPKHLITATGQRVTLRCSPRSGDLSVYWYQQSLDQGLQFLIQYYNGEERAKGNILERFSAQQFPDLHSELNLSSLELGDSALYFCASSVDPGPTGNTIYFGEGSWLTVV.